Presented here are 17 T cell receptor beta chains from one specimen sequenced in a study of blood T cell repertoires in COVID-19. Sequencing used immunoSEQ multiplex PCR; TCRdb keeps in-frame clones, though not all of them. The data show 100,000 to 150,000 clones, with around 76% seen just once and 2.3% held by the top ten. Sequenced material: peripheral blood. These receptors were taken from a man aged 65 to 79 with acute or convalescent COVID-19.

The J gene is TRBJ2-5, the V gene TRBV9, with 8 nucleotides matching TRBD2. J gave up 4 bases and V 2 bases, and 4 bases lay outside the gene matches. CDR1 is SGDLS and CDR2 is YYNGEE in the germline V gene. CDR3 length equals 14 residues. The CDR3 region is CASSVSGEIETQYF. For the CDR3, the DNA is TGTGCCAGCAGCGTTAGCGGGGAAATAGAGACCCAGTACTTC.

The gene calls are TRBV7-8 and TRBJ1-1, with D possibly TRBD1 on 6 matching bases. Germline V lookup: CDR1 SGHVS, CDR2 FQNEAQ. The V end lost 1 base, the J end lost 7 bases, and 13 bases lay between the germline ends. This CDR3 comprises 14 residues. The DNA of the CDR3 is TGTGCCAGCAGCTTAGGTCGGGGGGCCCTTGAAGCTTTCTTT. Translating gives CASSLGRGALEAFF.

CDR3 sequence: CASSPGTGGFYEQYF. The CDR3 DNA is TGCGCCAGCAGCCCCGGGACAGGGGGCTTCTACGAGCAGTACTTC. This chain connects TRBV4-3 to TRBJ2-7; 12 bases fit TRBD1. Germline V lookup: CDR1 LGHNA, CDR2 YSLEER. Trimming cost V 4 bases and J 3 bases; bases outside gene matches: 4. The CDR3 loop spans 15 amino acids.

The chain links TRBV7-9 to TRBJ1-1; maybe TRBD1 (5 bases). V lost 1 base and J lost 4, with 19 bases in between. This CDR3 comprises 17 residues. Germline loops: CDR1 SEHNR, CDR2 FQNEAQ (reference sequence). Here the CDR3 reads CASSLGDAWGVGTEAFF. Here the CDR3 DNA reads TGTGCCAGCAGCTTAGGGGACGCGTGGGGGGTGGGCACTGAAGCTTTCTTT.

The chain links TRBV25-1 to TRBJ2-1; 9 nucleotides match TRBD1. Trimming removed 3 bases from V and 8 bases from J; junction bases left unmatched: 11. Germline assignment: CDR1 MGHDK and CDR2 SYGVNS. CDR3 size: 16 residues. The CDR3 reads CASSDSLGTGFDEQFF. The CDR3 region has the DNA TGTGCCAGCAGTGATTCTTTAGGGACAGGGTTTGATGAGCAGTTCTTC. Together with reference TRBV25-1 and TRBJ2-1, the CDR3 gives the full variable domain: EADIYQTPRYLVIGTGKKITLECSQTMGHDKMYWYQQDPGMELHLIHYSYGVNSTEKGDLSSESTVSRIRTEHFPLTLESARPSHTSQYLCASSDSLGTGFDEQFFGPGTRLTVL.

V usage is TRBV4-2 and J usage is TRBJ2-5; D is unclear. There are 14 residues in the CDR3. Trimming left V 0 bases short and J 2 bases short, with 7 bases between. The germline V gene encodes CDR1 LGHNA and CDR2 YNFKEQ. Written as DNA, the CDR3 is TGTGCCAGCAGCCAAGATAGCAGACAAGAGACCCAGTACTTC. Protein product: CASSQDSRQETQYF.

This sequence joins TRBV7-9 and TRBJ1-2; the D is unclear. CDR1 and CDR2 from the germline V gene are SEHNR and FQNEAQ (reference sequence). V was shortened by 2 bases and J by 0 bases, with 16 bases between the two germline ends. CDR3 length equals 17 residues. As DNA, the CDR3 is TGTGCCAGCAGCTTATCTCTTCAGGTGGGAGCTAACTATGGCTACACCTTC. Translating it yields CASSLSLQVGANYGYTF.

This rearrangement joins TRBV6-5 to TRBJ1-5; 8 bases match TRBD1. The CDR3 spans 15 residues. Germline trimming cut 6 bases from V and 5 bases from J; bases unmatched to any gene: 9. Germline CDR1 reads MNHEY; CDR2 reads SVGAGI. DNA of the CDR3: TGTGCCAGCAGCGGGGGGAGACAGGGGTATCAGCCCCAGCATTTT. Protein: CASSGGRQGYQPQHF.

V gene TRBV6-5 combines with J gene TRBJ1-2; TRBD1 is a possible D gene (5 bases). Per the germline V gene, CDR1 is MNHEY and CDR2 is SVGAGI. V lost 6 bases and J lost 0, with 14 bases in between. The CDR3 loop spans 15 amino acids. The CDR3 DNA sequence: TGTGCCAGCAGCCGAACGGGGGAGGCTAACTATGGCTACACCTTC. This encodes CASSRTGEANYGYTF.

The table lists this clone with a count of one. The CDR3 region is CASSPFLGELFF. DNA for the CDR3: TGTGCCAGCTCACCATTCTTAGGGGAGCTGTTTTTT. The genes are TRBV18 and TRBJ2-2, with D hard to call. The V end lost 2 bases, the J end lost 8 bases, and 6 bases lay between the germline ends. In germline, CDR1 is KGHSH, CDR2 LQKENI. This CDR3 has 12 residues. Together with reference TRBV18 and TRBJ2-2, the CDR3 gives the full variable domain: NAGVMQNPRHLVRRRGQEARLRCSPMKGHSHVYWYRQLPEEGLKFMVYLQKENIIDESGMPKERFSAEFPKEGPSILRIQQVVRGDSAAYFCASSPFLGELFFGEGSRLTVL.

V gene TRBV30 combines with J gene TRBJ1-5; D remains unclear. Trimming pared 4 bases from V and 5 bases from J, leaving 12 bases between. This CDR3 has 13 amino acids. The germline V gene encodes CDR1 GTSNPN and CDR2 SVGIG (reference sequence). CDR3 sequence (DNA): TGTGCCTGGACCTCCGGTTTGGATCAGCCCCAGCATTTT. This gives the protein CAWTSGLDQPQHF.

This clone came up many times. V and J are TRBV18 and TRBJ1-3; perhaps TRBD1 as D (6 bases). Germline loops: CDR1 KGHSH, CDR2 LQKENI. The V and J ends lost 5 bases and 3 bases respectively, with 11 bases between them. The CDR3 is 14 amino acids. This CDR3 reads CASSAGQRGNTIYF. The CDR3 DNA follows: TGTGCCAGCTCAGCCGGACAGCGTGGAAACACCATATATTTT.

This clone was detected once. The DNA for the CDR3 is TGTGCCAGCAGCCTACCCGGGACATCTAATGGCTACACCTTC. This encodes CASSLPGTSNGYTF. This chain connects TRBV7-2 to TRBJ1-2, with a possible D match to TRBD1 (6 bases). The germline CDR1 and CDR2 sequences are SGHTA and FQGNSA. The V end lost 5 bases, the J end lost 6 bases, and 16 bases lay between the germline ends. The CDR3 loop spans 14 amino acids.

The rearrangement uses TRBV5-6 and TRBJ2-3; D possibly corresponds to TRBD1 (5 bases). V lost 0 bases and J lost 3, with 8 bases in between. Looked up from germline, CDR1 is SGHDT and CDR2 is YYEEEE. The CDR3 extends over 14 amino acids. CDR3 nucleotides: TGTGCCAGCAGCTTGGTTTCAGGGACAGATACGCAGTATTTT. It yields the protein CASSLVSGTDTQYF. Full variable domain (missing parts from reference TRBV5-6 and TRBJ2-3): DAGVTQSPTHLIKTRGQQVTLRCSPKSGHDTVSWYQQALGQGPQFIFQYYEEEERQRGNFPDRFSGHQFPNYSSELNVNALLLGDSALYLCASSLVSGTDTQYFGPGTRLTVL.

This chain uses TRBV4-3 with TRBJ2-1, with D hard to call. Trimming shortened V by 3 bases and J by 1 base, and 10 bases separated the two germline ends. CDR1 is LGHNA, CDR2 YSLEER, per germline. This CDR3 is built from 15 residues. The CDR3 DNA reads as TGCGCCAGCAGCCAGGTGGGCCTTTCCTACAATGAGCAGTTCTTC. Protein sequence: CASSQVGLSYNEQFF.

The V gene is TRBV7-9, the J gene TRBJ1-4; a weak D match, TRBD1 (6 bases). The germline V gene encodes CDR1 SEHNR and CDR2 FQNEAQ (reference sequence). Trimming left V 5 bases short and J 4 bases short, with 14 bases between. The length of the CDR3 is 15 residues. CDR3 sequence: CASSTRQAGNEKLFF. DNA for the CDR3: TGTGCCAGCAGCACCCGACAGGCGGGTAATGAAAAACTGTTTTTT. The entire variable domain, with the rest obtained from reference TRBV7-9 and TRBJ1-4, is as follows: DTGVSQNPRHKITKRGQNVTFRCDPISEHNRLYWYRQTLGQGPEFLTYFQNEAQLEKSRLLSDRFSAERPKGSFSTLEIQRTEQGDSAMYLCASSTRQAGNEKLFFGSGTQLSVL.

A single count supports this clone. The CDR3 protein is CASSSSQSTDTQYF. The CDR3 coding sequence is TGTGCCAGCAGCTCTAGTCAAAGCACAGATACGCAGTATTTT. The chain links TRBV7-3 to TRBJ2-3; D unclear. The CDR3 spans 14 residues. Germline V gives CDR1 SGHTA, CDR2 FQGTGA. V was clipped by 4 bases and J by 0 bases, with 8 bases between them. The whole variable domain, filled in from reference TRBV7-3 and TRBJ2-3, reads GAGVSQTPSNKVTEKGKYVELRCDPISGHTALYWYRQSLGQGPEFLIYFQGTGAADDSGLPNDRFFAVRPEGSVSTLKIQRTERGDSAVYLCASSSSQSTDTQYFGPGTRLTVL.